This TCR beta chain was captured by sequencing in a study of control samples from healthy donors and cancer patients. This CDR3 comprises 16 residues. V was clipped by 0 bases and J by 1 base, with 10 bases between them. Germline lookup yields CDR1 LGHDT and CDR2 YNNKEL (reference sequence). Sequencing used immunoSEQ multiplex PCR; TCRdb keeps in-frame clones, though not all of them. The repertoire has about 140,000 clones, approximately 86% of them found once; the top ten carry 8.5% to 9.5%. The sample comprised blood. This sequence originates from a woman in her 30s in good health. The rearrangement uses TRBV3-1 (or the pseudogene TRBV3-2) and TRBJ2-1; D is unresolved. Written as DNA, the CDR3 is TGTGCCAGCAGCCAAGATCTGCGCGAGTCCTACAATGAGCAGTTCTTC. Translation: CASSQDLRESYNEQFF.